These 7 T cell receptor beta chains share one sample of origin, sequenced in a study of blood T cell repertoires in COVID-19. Produced via immunoSEQ multiplex PCR; TCRdb's table is partial and in-frame only. The sample lists tens of thousands of clones, under 90% occurring once. Material: peripheral blood. The receptors here all came from a woman aged 60-70 years with acute or convalescent COVID-19.

This chain uses TRBV6-5 with TRBJ1-4, with a tentative D call TRBD1 (6 bases). CDR3 length equals 12 residues. CDR1 is MNHEY, CDR2 SVGAGI, per germline. The ends were cut back, 8 bases at V and 7 bases at J, with 11 bases in the middle. CDR3 region: CASGTGFEKLFF. CDR3 nucleotides: TGTGCCAGCGGTACAGGGTTTGAAAAACTGTTTTTT.

The rearrangement joins TRBV7-2 to TRBJ1-2; maybe TRBD1 (5 bases). The CDR3 has 14 residues. Per germline, CDR1 SGHTA and CDR2 FQGNSA. Trimming left V 6 bases short and J 5 bases short, with 16 bases between. CDR3 coding DNA: TGTGCCAGCAGTTTATCCCCGGGGGAATATGGCTACACCTTC. The encoded protein is CASSLSPGEYGYTF. Full variable domain (remainder filled in from reference TRBV7-2 and TRBJ1-2): GAGVSQSPSNKVTEKGKDVELRCDPISGHTALYWYRQSLGQGLEFLIYFQGNSAPDKSGLPSDRFSAERTGGSVSTLTIQRTQQEDSAVYLCASSLSPGEYGYTFGSGTRLTVV.

CDR3 in DNA: TGTGCCAGCAGCGAAACCGGGACATACTACGAGCAGTACTTC. Its translation is CASSETGTYYEQYF. J is TRBJ2-7 and V is TRBV7-9, with D maybe TRBD1 (6 bases). Trimming took off 5 bases at V and 3 bases at J, with 14 bases between the two ends. The germline CDR1 and CDR2 sequences are SEHNR and FQNEAQ (reference sequence). The CDR3 covers 14 residues.

The chain is built from TRBV19 and TRBJ1-1; unclear D gene. V was pared by 5 bases and J by 6 bases, with 10 bases between. CDR1 is LNHDA, CDR2 SQIVND, per germline (reference sequence). The CDR3 loop spans 12 amino acids. The CDR3 region is CASSVEGSEAFF. In nucleotides, the CDR3 is TGTGCCAGTAGTGTGGAGGGTTCTGAAGCTTTCTTT.

This clone appeared a few times. The rearrangement links TRBV30 to TRBJ2-2; 8 bases fit TRBD1. Per the germline V gene, CDR1 is GTSNPN and CDR2 is SVGIG (reference sequence). V shed 3 bases, J shed 5 bases, and the junction held 5 bases outside the gene matches. The CDR3 consists of 14 residues. The CDR3 is CAWRSGGATGELFF. As DNA, the CDR3 is TGTGCCTGGAGGTCAGGGGGCGCGACCGGGGAGCTGTTTTTT.

This clone is a singleton in its sample. The J gene is TRBJ2-5, the V gene TRBV4-1, with 8 bases lining up with TRBD2. CDR3 length equals 15 residues. Looked up from germline, CDR1 is MGHRA and CDR2 is YSYEKL. V shed 5 bases, J shed 7 bases, and the junction held 12 bases outside the gene matches. The chain's CDR3 is CASSGLSGGVTTQYF. CDR3 sequence (DNA): TGCGCCAGCAGCGGACTGAGCGGGGGCGTGACGACCCAGTACTTC.

This chain uses TRBV7-6 with TRBJ1-2, with 9 bases identical to TRBD1. Germline V gene sequence: CDR1 SGHVS, CDR2 FNYEAQ. CDR3 length: 15 residues. Unmatched junction bases numbered 10, after V lost 4 bases and J lost 7 bases. The CDR3 nucleotides read TGTGCCAGCAGCTCCCCCTCGGACAGGGGAGGTGGCTACACCTTC. The encoded protein is CASSSPSDRGGGYTF. The full variable domain, in which reference TRBV7-6 and TRBJ1-2 provide the parts outside the CDR3, is GAGVSQSPRYKVTKRGQDVALRCDPISGHVSLYWYRQALGQGPEFLTYFNYEAQQDKSGLPNDRFSAERPEGSISTLTIQRTEQRDSAMYRCASSSPSDRGGGYTFGSGTRLTVV.